This record covers a single TCR beta chain. Its antigen is not known. TCRdb reprocessed the RT-PCR reads with MiXCR, giving one entry per CDR3 protein. This repertoire shows 290,000 or so distinct CDR3 sequences, approximately 21% found once; its top ten account for around a tenth. The CDR3 is made up of 15 amino acids. Trimming took 2 bases from V and 4 from J; bases not matched to a gene: 1. Germline V CDR1 and CDR2: LGHNA, YSLEER. The sample is drawn from a study of response to subunit inactivated influenza vaccine. The study, taken as a whole, reports: After each seasonal influenza vaccination, few new T cells are recruited, the authors suggested.

The V gene is TRBV4-3, the J gene TRBJ2-5, with 13 positions matching TRBD2. The TCR originated in a man between 45 and 75 years old who received an inactivated influenza vaccine. Sequences were derived from PBMCs from blood, sampled around 22 months after vaccination. CDR3 in amino acids: CASSQRLAGGETQYF. The CDR3 DNA follows: TGCGCCAGCAGCCAAAGACTAGCGGGAGGAGAGACCCAGTACTTC.